Shown below are 3 T cell receptor beta chains from a single sample sequenced in a study of control samples from healthy donors and cancer patients. Libraries were prepared by immunoSEQ multiplex PCR; TCRdb keeps only in-frame clonotypes and omits some of them. The table records around 170,000 clones, about 86% of them present only once. Sequencing was carried out using blood. The receptors derive from a woman aged 30 to 39 in good health.

In DNA, the CDR3 is TGTGCCAGCAGCCCCCCTGAAGCGGGGGGGTATGAGACCCAGTACTTC. Amino acid sequence: CASSPPEAGGYETQYF. The chain uses TRBV9 and TRBJ2-5; TRBD2 aligns across 10 bases. The trim removed 4 bases at V and 5 bases at J, leaving 11 bases unmatched. The CDR3 covers 16 residues. Per the germline V gene, CDR1 is SGDLS and CDR2 is YYNGEE.

The chain carries TRBV2 and TRBJ1-1, with TRBD1 as a possible D gene (5 bases). Germline V gene data show CDR1 as SNHLY and CDR2 as FYNNEI. The V and J ends lost 6 bases and 10 bases respectively, with 18 bases between them. The CDR3 extends over 13 amino acids. The CDR3 DNA follows: TGTGCCAGCAGGCAAGCGAGCCGGGGACGAGCTTTCTTT. It translates to CASRQASRGRAFF. Complete variable domain (other parts from reference TRBV2 and TRBJ1-1): EPEVTQTPSHQVTQMGQEVILRCVPISNHLYFYWYRQILGQKVEFLVSFYNNEISEKSEIFDDQFSVERPDGSNFTLKIRSTKLEDSAMYFCASRQASRGRAFFGQGTRLTVV.

The chain uses TRBV10-3 and TRBJ2-7, with 9 bases fitting TRBD1. V shed 9 bases and J 3 bases; nucleotides not matched to a gene: 6. Per the germline V gene, CDR1 is ENHRY and CDR2 is SYGVKD. This CDR3 spans 13 amino acids. The CDR3 DNA reads as TGTGCCATTAGACAGGGGGATTACTACGAGCAGTACGTC. Translated: CAIRQGDYYEQYV.